A single sample is the source of the 4 T cell receptor beta chains below, sequenced in a study of blood T cell repertoires in COVID-19. Produced via immunoSEQ multiplex PCR; TCRdb's table is partial and in-frame only. The sample contains fewer than 200,000 clones, about four fifths of which appear only once. The sample consisted of PBMCs or T cells enriched from blood (not recorded which). The source of these receptors is a woman aged 45-60 years in a cohort exposed to, infected with or recovered from COVID-19 (not recorded which).

The genes are TRBV10-3 and TRBJ2-1; perhaps TRBD2 as D (6 bases). Trimming stripped 2 bases from V and 0 bases from J, with 11 bases between. Germline V gene lookup returns CDR1 ENHRY and CDR2 SYGVKD. CDR3 size: 16 residues. The DNA of the CDR3 is TGTGCCATCAGTGAGCCCCGGGACTTCTCCTACAATGAGCAGTTCTTC. As protein: CAISEPRDFSYNEQFF.

This clone was observed at least ten times. This chain uses TRBV7-2 with TRBJ2-3; tentatively, D is TRBD2 (5 bases). CDR1 and CDR2 from the germline V gene are SGHTA and FQGNSA. The length of the CDR3 is 17 residues. The V end was cut by 5 bases, the J end by 0 bases, with 18 bases between. The CDR3: CASSPAPRGISTDTQYF. The CDR3 nucleotides are TGTGCCAGCAGCCCCGCCCCCCGGGGAATCAGCACAGATACGCAGTATTTT.

The CDR3 sequence is CASSGGGRAYEQFF. CDR3 sequence (DNA): TGCGCCAGCAGCGGCGGGGGGAGGGCCTATGAGCAGTTCTTC. This sequence joins TRBV5-1 and TRBJ2-1, with 8 bases lining up with TRBD2. The trim removed 4 bases at V and 8 bases at J, leaving 8 bases unmatched. The CDR3 is made up of 14 amino acids. Per the germline V gene, CDR1 is SGHRS and CDR2 is YFSETQ. Full variable domain (remainder filled in from reference TRBV5-1 and TRBJ2-1): KAGVTQTPRYLIKTRGQQVTLSCSPISGHRSVSWYQQTPGQGLQFLFEYFSETQRNKGNFPGRFSGRQFSNSRSEMNVSTLELGDSALYLCASSGGGRAYEQFFGPGTRLTVL.

Details on this clone: One junction end disagrees with the germline gene, perhaps due to a read error. The rearrangement links TRBV5-6 to TRBJ1-2; D might be TRBD1 (6 bases). The germline gives CDR1 SGHDT, CDR2 YYEEEE. The CDR3 sequence is 13 residues long. The CDR3 spells CATSLQGSYGYTF. CDR3 sequence (DNA): TGTGCCACCAGCCTACAGGGTTCCTATGGCTACACCTTC.